The next 17 T cell receptor beta chains were all read from a single sample in a study of shared clonotypes between healthy human individuals. Only in-frame clones appear in the TCRdb table, and some are missing; sequencing was by immunoSEQ multiplex PCR. The sample shows roughly 700,000 clones, 74% of them seen only once. The sample was memory CD4+ T cells sorted from blood. Subset defined: CD45RA-negative fraction. The receptors shown here come from a young woman in good health.

A word on this clone: A read error may explain this, as a much larger clone is one base away. The rearrangement uses TRBV6-1 and TRBJ2-7; TRBD1 matches at 8 bases. The CDR3 extends over 11 amino acids. CDR1 is MNHNS, CDR2 SASEGT, per germline. The junction had 2 bases not matched to a gene; V was cut back by 10 bases and J by 3 bases. The DNA for the CDR3 is TGTGCCAACGGACAGGGCTACGAGCAGTACTTC. This encodes CANGQGYEQYF.

The chain couples TRBV19 to TRBJ1-1, with D maybe TRBD1 (6 bases). The CDR3 totals 15 residues. The germline CDR1 and CDR2 sequences are LNHDA and SQIVND (reference sequence). The V and J ends lost 4 bases and 4 bases respectively, with 16 bases between them. This CDR3 reads CASSTTGIRVTEAFF. The CDR3 coding sequence is TGTGCCAGTAGTACTACAGGGATCCGAGTCACTGAAGCTTTCTTT. The whole variable domain, remainder taken from reference TRBV19 and TRBJ1-1, is DGGITQSPKYLFRKEGQNVTLSCEQNLNHDAMYWYRQDPGQGLRLIYYSQIVNDFQKGDIAEGYSVSREKKESFPLTVTSAQKNPTAFYLCASSTTGIRVTEAFFGQGTRLTVV.

V gene TRBV6-1 combines with J gene TRBJ1-5; 8 nucleotides align to TRBD1. This CDR3 has 14 amino acids. CDR1 MNHNS and CDR2 SASEGT come from the germline V gene. V gave up 6 bases and J gave up 0 bases; unmatched junction bases: 1. CDR3 sequence reads: CASRDRVSNQPQHF. CDR3 nucleotides: TGTGCCAGCAGGGACAGGGTTAGCAATCAGCCCCAGCATTTT.

In its sample, this clone was seen a few times. The rearrangement joins TRBV28 to TRBJ2-7; no clear D. CDR1 and CDR2 from the germline V gene are MDHEN and SYDVKM. The CDR3 has 12 residues. V was cut by 6 bases and J by 4 bases, with 10 bases left in between. In DNA, the CDR3 is TGTGCCAGCAGCCTCGACACATACGAGCAGTACTTC. It specifies CASSLDTYEQYF.

This clone occurred a few times. V usage is TRBV28 and J usage is TRBJ1-2; D uncertain. This CDR3 is 13 amino acids long. In germline, CDR1 is MDHEN, CDR2 SYDVKM. Trimming removed 6 bases from V and 0 bases from J, with 8 bases in between. The CDR3 loop is CASRASANYGYTF. The DNA of the CDR3 is TGTGCCAGCAGGGCGTCAGCTAACTATGGCTACACCTTC.

The J gene is TRBJ2-3, the V gene TRBV2; 9 nucleotides match TRBD2. This CDR3 contains 15 residues. CDR1 SNHLY and CDR2 FYNNEI come from the germline V gene. V lost 6 bases to trimming and J lost 3 bases; unmatched junction nucleotides: 7. The CDR3 loop is CASRYGSGRTDTQYF. CDR3 bases: TGTGCCAGCAGATATGGTAGCGGGAGAACAGATACGCAGTATTTT. Filled out from reference TRBV2 and TRBJ2-3, the complete variable domain reads EPEVTQTPSHQVTQMGQEVILRCVPISNHLYFYWYRQILGQKVEFLVSFYNNEISEKSEIFDDQFSVERPDGSNFTLKIRSTKLEDSAMYFCASRYGSGRTDTQYFGPGTRLTVL.

The chain is built from TRBV5-1 and TRBJ1-2, with D hard to call. The germline gives CDR1 SGHRS, CDR2 YFSETQ. This CDR3 has 14 amino acids. V was clipped by 2 bases and J by 0 bases, with 8 bases between them. The CDR3 sequence: CASSFAVANYGYTF. In DNA form, the CDR3 reads TGCGCCAGCAGCTTCGCGGTAGCTAACTATGGCTACACCTTC.

This chain connects TRBV30 to TRBJ2-5; D gene unclear. V shed 3 bases and J shed 8 bases, with 16 bases lying between them. The CDR3 length is 13 residues. CDR1 and CDR2 (germline): GTSNPN, SVGIG (reference sequence). CDR3 bases: TGTGCCTGGAGCGAAGACTGGGGAAAAACCCAGTACTTC. Residues: CAWSEDWGKTQYF.

The J gene is TRBJ2-2, the V gene TRBV7-9; D unresolved. The V end lost 4 bases, the J end lost 1 base, and 7 bases lay between the germline ends. CDR3 length equals 14 residues. CDR1 and CDR2 from the germline V gene are SEHNR and FQNEAQ (reference sequence). The CDR3 reads CASSSRVNTGELFF. In DNA form, the CDR3 reads TGTGCCAGCAGCTCCCGAGTGAACACCGGGGAGCTGTTTTTT.

The rearrangement links TRBV29-1 to TRBJ2-2; TRBD1 matches at 9 bases. CDR1 is SQVTM, CDR2 ANQGSEA, per germline. The length of the CDR3 is 16 residues. J gave up 1 base and V 7 bases, and 10 bases lay outside the gene matches. The CDR3 loop reads CSAGDRVLQNTGELFF. The CDR3 nucleotides read TGCAGCGCGGGGGACAGGGTCCTCCAGAACACCGGGGAGCTGTTTTTT.

The chain recombines TRBV6-5 with TRBJ2-3; D is unresolved. Trimming pared 10 bases from V and 1 base from J, leaving 18 bases between. There are 15 residues in the CDR3. Germline V lookup: CDR1 MNHEY, CDR2 SVGAGI. The chain's CDR3 is CATGYSLGGTDTQYF. The CDR3 region has the DNA TGTGCCACTGGTTATAGTCTCGGCGGCACAGATACGCAGTATTTT.

Here the CDR3 DNA reads TGCAGTGCAGGACGGAACACTGAAGCTTTCTTT. Protein: CSAGRNTEAFF. V usage is TRBV20-1 and J usage is TRBJ1-1; D not certain. Germline-derived CDR1 and CDR2 are DFQATT and SNEGSKA (reference sequence). V shed 6 bases and J shed 1 base, with 6 bases lying between them. The CDR3 is 11 residues long.

This chain connects TRBV2 to TRBJ2-5; D assignment may be TRBD1 or TRBD2 (5 bases each). Germline CDR1 reads SNHLY; CDR2 reads FYNNEI. V lost 4 bases and J 0 bases, leaving 6 bases between the germline ends. CDR3 length: 13 amino acids. The CDR3 DNA reads as TGTGCCAGCAGTGGGGACCACCAAGAGACCCAGTACTTC. This codes for CASSGDHQETQYF.

This rearrangement joins TRBV7-9 to TRBJ2-2; no definite D call. Per germline, CDR1 SEHNR and CDR2 FQNEAQ (reference sequence). V was cut by 1 base and J by 6 bases, with 12 bases left in between. The CDR3 spans 15 residues. The CDR3 DNA reads as TGTGCCAGCAGCTTAGGTCGTGGGGTGGCCGGGGAGCTGTTTTTT. Translating gives CASSLGRGVAGELFF.

Turning to this clone: Other nucleotide sequences from this sample produce the same CDR3. The chain recombines TRBV19 with TRBJ1-2; TRBD1 might be the D (6 bases). The CDR3 is made up of 14 amino acids. Trimming removed 1 base from V and 2 bases from J, with 8 bases in between. Germline V CDR1 and CDR2: LNHDA, SQIVND (reference sequence). The CDR3 is CASSIGTENYGYTF. CDR3 bases: TGTGCCAGTAGTATAGGGACAGAGAACTATGGCTACACCTTC. The variable domain in full, completed from reference TRBV19 and TRBJ1-2, reads DGGITQSPKYLFRKEGQNVTLSCEQNLNHDAMYWYRQDPGQGLRLIYYSQIVNDFQKGDIAEGYSVSREKKESFPLTVTSAQKNPTAFYLCASSIGTENYGYTFGSGTRLTVV.

The J gene is TRBJ2-5, the V gene TRBV6-1; tentatively, D is TRBD1 (5 bases). The ends were cut back, 0 bases at V and 5 bases at J, with 10 bases in the middle. The germline V gene encodes CDR1 MNHNS and CDR2 SASEGT. CDR3 length equals 14 residues. CDR3 residues: CASSEAGVGETQYF. The CDR3 DNA reads as TGTGCCAGCAGTGAAGCAGGGGTGGGCGAGACCCAGTACTTC.

This clone was found once. The J gene is TRBJ1-4, the V gene TRBV6-6, with unresolved D. The germline CDR1 and CDR2 sequences are MNHNY and SVGAGI (reference sequence). The CDR3 sequence is 13 residues long. V was shortened by 6 bases and J by 4 bases, with 9 bases between the two germline ends. CDR3 in amino acids: CASRDGVNEKLFF. CDR3 DNA sequence: TGTGCCAGCAGAGACGGAGTTAATGAAAAACTGTTTTTT.